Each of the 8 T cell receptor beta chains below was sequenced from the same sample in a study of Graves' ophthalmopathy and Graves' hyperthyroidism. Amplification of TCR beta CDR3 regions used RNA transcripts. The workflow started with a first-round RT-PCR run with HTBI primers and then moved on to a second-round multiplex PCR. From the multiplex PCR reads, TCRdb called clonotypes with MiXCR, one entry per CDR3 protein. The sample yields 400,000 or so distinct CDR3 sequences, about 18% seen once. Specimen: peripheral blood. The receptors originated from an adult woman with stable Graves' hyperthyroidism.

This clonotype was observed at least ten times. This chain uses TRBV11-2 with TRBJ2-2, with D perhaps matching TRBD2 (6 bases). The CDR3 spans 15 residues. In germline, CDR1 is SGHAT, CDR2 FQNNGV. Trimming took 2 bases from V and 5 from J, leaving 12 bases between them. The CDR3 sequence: CASSLLEGGTGELFF. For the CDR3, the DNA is TGTGCCAGCAGCTTACTGGAGGGTGGGACCGGGGAGCTGTTTTTT.

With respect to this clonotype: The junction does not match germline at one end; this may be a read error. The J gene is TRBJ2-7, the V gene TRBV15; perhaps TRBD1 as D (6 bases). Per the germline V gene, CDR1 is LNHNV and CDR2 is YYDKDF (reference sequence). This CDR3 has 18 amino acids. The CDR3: CAASSTETGTWSSYEQYF. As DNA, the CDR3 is TGTGCCGCCAGCAGCACCGAGACAGGAACCTGGAGCTCCTACGAGCAGTACTTC.

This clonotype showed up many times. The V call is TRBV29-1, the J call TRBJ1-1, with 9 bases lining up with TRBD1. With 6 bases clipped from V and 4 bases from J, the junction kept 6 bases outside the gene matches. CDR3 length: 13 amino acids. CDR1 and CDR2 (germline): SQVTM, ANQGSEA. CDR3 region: CSVYTDRGTEAFF. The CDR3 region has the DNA TGCAGCGTCTATACGGACAGGGGCACTGAAGCTTTCTTT. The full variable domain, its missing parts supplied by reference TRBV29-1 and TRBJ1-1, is SAVISQKPSRDICQRGTSLTIQCQVDSQVTMMFWYRQQPGQSLTLIATANQGSEATYESGFVIDKFPISRPNLTFSTLTVSNMSPEDSSIYLCSVYTDRGTEAFFGQGTRLTVV.

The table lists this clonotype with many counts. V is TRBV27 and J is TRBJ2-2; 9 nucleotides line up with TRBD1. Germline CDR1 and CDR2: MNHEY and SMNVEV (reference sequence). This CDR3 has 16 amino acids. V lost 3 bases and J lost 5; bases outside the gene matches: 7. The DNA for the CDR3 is TGTGCCAGCAGTTTCGACGGGACAGGGATTACCGGGGAGCTGTTTTTT. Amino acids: CASSFDGTGITGELFF.

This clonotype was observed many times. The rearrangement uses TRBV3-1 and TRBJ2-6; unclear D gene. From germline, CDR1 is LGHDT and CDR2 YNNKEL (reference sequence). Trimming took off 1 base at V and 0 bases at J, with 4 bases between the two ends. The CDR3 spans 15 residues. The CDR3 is CASSQGYSGANVLTF. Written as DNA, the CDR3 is TGTGCCAGCAGCCAAGGGTACTCTGGGGCCAACGTCCTGACTTTC.

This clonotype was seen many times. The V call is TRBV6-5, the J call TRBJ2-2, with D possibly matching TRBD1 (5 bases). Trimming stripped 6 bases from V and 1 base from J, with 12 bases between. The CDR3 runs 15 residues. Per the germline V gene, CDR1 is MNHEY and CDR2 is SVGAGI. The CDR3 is CASRLGRVNTGELFF. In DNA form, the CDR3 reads TGTGCCAGCAGACTGGGCAGGGTGAACACCGGGGAGCTGTTTTTT.

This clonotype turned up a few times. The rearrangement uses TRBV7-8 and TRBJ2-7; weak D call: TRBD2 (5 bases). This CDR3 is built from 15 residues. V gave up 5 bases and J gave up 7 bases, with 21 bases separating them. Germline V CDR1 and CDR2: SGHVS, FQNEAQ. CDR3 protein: CASSPYLDSMGEQYF. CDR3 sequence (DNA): TGTGCCAGCAGCCCCTACCTGGACTCAATGGGGGAGCAGTACTTC.

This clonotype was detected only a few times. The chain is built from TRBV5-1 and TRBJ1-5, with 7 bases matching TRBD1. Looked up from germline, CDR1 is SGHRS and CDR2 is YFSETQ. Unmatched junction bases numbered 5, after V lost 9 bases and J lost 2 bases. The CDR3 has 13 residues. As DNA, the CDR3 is TGCGCCACCAATGACAGGGGCAATCAGCCCCAGCATTTT. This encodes CATNDRGNQPQHF.